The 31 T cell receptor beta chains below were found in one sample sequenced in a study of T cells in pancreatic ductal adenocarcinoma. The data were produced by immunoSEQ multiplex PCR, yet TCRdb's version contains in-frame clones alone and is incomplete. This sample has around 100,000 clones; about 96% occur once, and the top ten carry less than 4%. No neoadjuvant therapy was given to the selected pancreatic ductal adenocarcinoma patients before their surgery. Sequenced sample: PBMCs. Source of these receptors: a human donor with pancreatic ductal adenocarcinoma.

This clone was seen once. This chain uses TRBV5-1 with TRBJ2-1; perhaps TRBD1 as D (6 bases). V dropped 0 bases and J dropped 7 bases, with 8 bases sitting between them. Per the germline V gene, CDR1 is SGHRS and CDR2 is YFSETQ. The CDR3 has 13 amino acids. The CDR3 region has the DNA TGCGCCAGCAGCTTGGGACAGGTGAATGAGCAGTTCTTC. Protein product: CASSLGQVNEQFF.

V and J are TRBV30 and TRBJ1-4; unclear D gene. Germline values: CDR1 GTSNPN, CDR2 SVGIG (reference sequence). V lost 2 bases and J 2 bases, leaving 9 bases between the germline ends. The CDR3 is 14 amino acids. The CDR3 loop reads CAWSYTVTNEKLFF. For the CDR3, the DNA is TGTGCCTGGAGTTATACGGTCACTAATGAAAAACTGTTTTTT.

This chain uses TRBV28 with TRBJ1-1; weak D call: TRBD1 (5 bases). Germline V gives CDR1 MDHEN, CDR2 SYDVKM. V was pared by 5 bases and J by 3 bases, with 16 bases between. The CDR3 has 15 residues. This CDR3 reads CASSTGGAKDTEAFF. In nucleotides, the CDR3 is TGTGCCAGCAGTACCGGAGGGGCCAAGGACACTGAAGCTTTCTTT.

The CDR3 bases are TGTGCCAGCAGCACCGGGACAGTCTCAAATCAGCCCCAGCATTTT. Residues: CASSTGTVSNQPQHF. The chain couples TRBV5-8 to TRBJ1-5; 7 bases are shared with TRBD1. The CDR3 totals 15 residues. Trimming removed 4 bases from V and 4 bases from J; junction bases left unmatched: 8. The V gene's germline CDR1 is SGHTS and CDR2 YDEGEE. Full variable domain (rest looked up from reference TRBV5-8 and TRBJ1-5): EAGVTQSPTHLIKTRGQQATLRCSPISGHTSVYWYQQALGLGLQFLLWYDEGEERNRGNFPPRFSGRQFPNYSSELNVNALELEDSALYLCASSTGTVSNQPQHFGDGTRLSIL.

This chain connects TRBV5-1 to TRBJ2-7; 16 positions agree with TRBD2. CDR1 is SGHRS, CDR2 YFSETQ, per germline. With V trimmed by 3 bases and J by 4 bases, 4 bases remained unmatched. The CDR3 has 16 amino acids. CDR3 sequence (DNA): TGCGCCAGCAGCTCGGGACTAGCGGGAGGGCCGTACGAGCAGTACTTC. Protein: CASSSGLAGGPYEQYF.

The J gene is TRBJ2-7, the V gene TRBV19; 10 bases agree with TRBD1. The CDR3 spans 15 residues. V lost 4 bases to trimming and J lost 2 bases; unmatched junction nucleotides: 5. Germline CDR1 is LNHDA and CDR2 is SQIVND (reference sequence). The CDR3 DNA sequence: TGTGCCAGTAGTAGCTCGGGACAGGGGCCCTACGAGCAGTACTTC. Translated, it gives CASSSSGQGPYEQYF.

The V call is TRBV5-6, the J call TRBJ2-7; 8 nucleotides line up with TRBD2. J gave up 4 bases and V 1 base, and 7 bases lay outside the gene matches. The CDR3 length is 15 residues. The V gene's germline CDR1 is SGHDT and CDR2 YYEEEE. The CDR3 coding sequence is TGTGCCAGCAGCTTGCCCCCGGGAGGGGGGTACGAGCAGTACTTC. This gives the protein CASSLPPGGGYEQYF.

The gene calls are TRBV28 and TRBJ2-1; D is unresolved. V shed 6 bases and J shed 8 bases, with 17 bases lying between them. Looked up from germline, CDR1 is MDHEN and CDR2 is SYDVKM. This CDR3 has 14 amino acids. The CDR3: CASRPPPLGDEQFF. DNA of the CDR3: TGTGCCAGCAGGCCGCCACCCCTAGGCGATGAGCAGTTCTTC.

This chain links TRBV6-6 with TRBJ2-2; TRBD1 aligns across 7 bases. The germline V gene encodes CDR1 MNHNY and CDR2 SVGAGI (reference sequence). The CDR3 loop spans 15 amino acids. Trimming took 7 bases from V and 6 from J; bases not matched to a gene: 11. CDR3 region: CASNSGTEWAGELFF. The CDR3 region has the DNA TGTGCCAGCAACTCGGGGACAGAGTGGGCCGGGGAGCTGTTTTTT.

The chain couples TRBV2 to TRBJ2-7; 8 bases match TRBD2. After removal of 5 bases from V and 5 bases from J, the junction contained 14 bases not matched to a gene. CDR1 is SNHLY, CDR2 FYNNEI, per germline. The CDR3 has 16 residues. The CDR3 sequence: CASSRPTGGTANEQYF. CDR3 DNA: TGTGCCAGCAGTCGACCGACGGGAGGGACCGCTAACGAGCAGTACTTC.

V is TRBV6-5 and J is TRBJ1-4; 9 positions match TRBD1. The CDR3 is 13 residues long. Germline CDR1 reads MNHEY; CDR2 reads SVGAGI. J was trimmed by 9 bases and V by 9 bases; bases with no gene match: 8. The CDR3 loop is CASGQGPSQKLFF. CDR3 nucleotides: TGTGCCAGTGGACAGGGGCCGTCCCAAAAACTGTTTTTT.

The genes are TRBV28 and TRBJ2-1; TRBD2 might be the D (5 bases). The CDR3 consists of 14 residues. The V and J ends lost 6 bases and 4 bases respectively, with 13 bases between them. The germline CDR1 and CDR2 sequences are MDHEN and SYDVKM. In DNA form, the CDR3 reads TGTGCCAGCAGACCGGGATCTGCGTACAATGAGCAGTTCTTC. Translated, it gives CASRPGSAYNEQFF.

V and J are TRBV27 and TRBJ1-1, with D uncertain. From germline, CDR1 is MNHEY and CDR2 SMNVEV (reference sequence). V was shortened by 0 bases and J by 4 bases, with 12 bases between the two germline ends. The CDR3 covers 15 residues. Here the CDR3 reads CASSLSPGRVTEAFF. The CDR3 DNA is TGTGCCAGCAGTTTATCGCCCGGGAGGGTCACTGAAGCTTTCTTT.

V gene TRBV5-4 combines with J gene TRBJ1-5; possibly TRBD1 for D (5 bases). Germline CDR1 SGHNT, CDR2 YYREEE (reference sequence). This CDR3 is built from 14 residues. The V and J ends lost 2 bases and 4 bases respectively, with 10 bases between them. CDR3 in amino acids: CASSFQGMNQPQHF. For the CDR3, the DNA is TGTGCCAGCAGCTTTCAGGGTATGAATCAGCCCCAGCATTTT.

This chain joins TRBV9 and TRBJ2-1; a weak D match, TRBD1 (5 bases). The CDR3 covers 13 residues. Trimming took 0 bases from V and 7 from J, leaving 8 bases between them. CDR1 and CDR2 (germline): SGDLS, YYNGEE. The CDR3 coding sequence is TGTGCCAGCAGCGTAGCAGGGTCGAATGAGCAGTTCTTC. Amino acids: CASSVAGSNEQFF.

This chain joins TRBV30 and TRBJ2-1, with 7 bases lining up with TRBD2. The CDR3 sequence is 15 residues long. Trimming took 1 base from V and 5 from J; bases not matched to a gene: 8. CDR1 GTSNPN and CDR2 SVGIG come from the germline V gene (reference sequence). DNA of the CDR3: TGTGCCTGGAGTGGGTGGGACTACCTGAACAATGAGCAGTTCTTC. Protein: CAWSGWDYLNNEQFF.

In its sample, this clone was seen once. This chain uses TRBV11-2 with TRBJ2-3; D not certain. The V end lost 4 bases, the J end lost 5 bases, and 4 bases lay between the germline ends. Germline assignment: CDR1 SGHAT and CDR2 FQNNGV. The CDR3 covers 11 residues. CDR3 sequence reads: CASSWRDTQYF. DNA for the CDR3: TGTGCCAGCAGCTGGAGAGATACGCAGTATTTT.

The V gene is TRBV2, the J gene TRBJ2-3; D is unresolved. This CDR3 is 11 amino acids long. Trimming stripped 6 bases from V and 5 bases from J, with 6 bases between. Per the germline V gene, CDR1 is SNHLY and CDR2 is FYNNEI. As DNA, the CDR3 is TGTGCCAGCAGCCCTAAAGATACGCAGTATTTT. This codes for CASSPKDTQYF.

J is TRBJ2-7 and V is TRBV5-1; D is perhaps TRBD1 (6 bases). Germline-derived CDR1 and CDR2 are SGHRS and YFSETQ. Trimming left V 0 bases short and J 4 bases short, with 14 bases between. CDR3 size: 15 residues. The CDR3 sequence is CASSLEGTRSYEQYF. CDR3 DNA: TGCGCCAGCAGCTTGGAGGGGACACGGAGTTACGAGCAGTACTTC.

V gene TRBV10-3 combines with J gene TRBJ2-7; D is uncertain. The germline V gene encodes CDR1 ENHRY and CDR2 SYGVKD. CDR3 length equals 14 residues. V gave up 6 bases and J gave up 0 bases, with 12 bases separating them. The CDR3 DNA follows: TGTGCCATCAGCGTAGAAGTTAGCTCCTACGAGCAGTACTTC. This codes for CAISVEVSSYEQYF.

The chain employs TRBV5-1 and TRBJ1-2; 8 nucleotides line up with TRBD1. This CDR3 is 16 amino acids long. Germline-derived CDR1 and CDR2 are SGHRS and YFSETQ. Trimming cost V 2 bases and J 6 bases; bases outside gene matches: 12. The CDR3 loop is CASSLTLGQGVNGYTF. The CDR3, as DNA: TGCGCCAGCAGCTTAACCCTAGGACAGGGAGTAAATGGCTACACCTTC.

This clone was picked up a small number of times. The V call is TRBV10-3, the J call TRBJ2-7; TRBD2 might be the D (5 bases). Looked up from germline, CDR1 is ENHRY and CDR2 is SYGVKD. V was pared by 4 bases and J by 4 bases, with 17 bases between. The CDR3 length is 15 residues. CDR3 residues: CAISAGSGTKYEQYF. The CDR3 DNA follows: TGTGCCATCAGTGCGGGGAGCGGAACCAAATACGAGCAGTACTTC.

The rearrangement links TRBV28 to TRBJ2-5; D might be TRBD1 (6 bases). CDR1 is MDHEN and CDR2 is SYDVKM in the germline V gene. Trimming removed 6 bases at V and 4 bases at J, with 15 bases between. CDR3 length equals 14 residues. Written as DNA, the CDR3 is TGTGCCAGCAGGACACCACAGGGTCGAGAGACCCAGTACTTC. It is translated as CASRTPQGRETQYF.

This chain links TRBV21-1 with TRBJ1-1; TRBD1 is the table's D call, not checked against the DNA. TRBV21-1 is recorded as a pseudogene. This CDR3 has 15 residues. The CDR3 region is CASSTRDRARLEAFF. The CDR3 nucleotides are TGTGCCAGCAGCACCCGTGACAGGGCACGACTTGAAGCTTTCTTT.

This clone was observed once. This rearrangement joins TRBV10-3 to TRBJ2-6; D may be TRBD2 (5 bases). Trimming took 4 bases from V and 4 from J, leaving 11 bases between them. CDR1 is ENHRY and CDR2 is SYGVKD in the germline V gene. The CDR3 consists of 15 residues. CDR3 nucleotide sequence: TGTGCCATCAGTGTAGGAGGAACCGGGGCCAACGTCCTGACTTTC. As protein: CAISVGGTGANVLTF.

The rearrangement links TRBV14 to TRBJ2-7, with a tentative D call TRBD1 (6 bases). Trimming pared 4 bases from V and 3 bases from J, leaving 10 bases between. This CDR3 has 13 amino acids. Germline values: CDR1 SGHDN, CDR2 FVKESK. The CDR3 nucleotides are TGTGCCAGCAGCCCGCGCAGGGGCTACGAGCAGTACTTC. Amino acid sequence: CASSPRRGYEQYF.

CDR3 DNA sequence: TGTGCCAGTAGTGGACTAGCGGGAGTCCACGAGCAGTACTTC. Its protein is CASSGLAGVHEQYF. The chain links TRBV19 to TRBJ2-7; 13 positions match TRBD2. The CDR3 sequence is 14 residues long. V lost 5 bases and J lost 5; bases outside the gene matches: 3. Germline V gives CDR1 LNHDA, CDR2 SQIVND (reference sequence).

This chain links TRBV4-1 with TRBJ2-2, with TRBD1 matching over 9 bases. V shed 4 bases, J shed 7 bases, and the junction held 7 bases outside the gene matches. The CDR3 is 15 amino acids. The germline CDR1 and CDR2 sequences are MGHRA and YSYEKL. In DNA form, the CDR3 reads TGCGCCAGCAGCCGGGGACAGGGATTGTACGGGGAGCTGTTTTTT. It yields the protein CASSRGQGLYGELFF.

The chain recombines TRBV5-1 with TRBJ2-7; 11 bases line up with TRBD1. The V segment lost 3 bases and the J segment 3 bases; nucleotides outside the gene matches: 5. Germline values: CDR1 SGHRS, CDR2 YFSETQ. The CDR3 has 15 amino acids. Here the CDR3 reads CASSWGTGGNYEQYF. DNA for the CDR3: TGCGCCAGCAGCTGGGGGACAGGGGGTAACTACGAGCAGTACTTC. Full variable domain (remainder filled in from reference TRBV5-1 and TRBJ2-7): KAGVTQTPRYLIKTRGQQVTLSCSPISGHRSVSWYQQTPGQGLQFLFEYFSETQRNKGNFPGRFSGRQFSNSRSEMNVSTLELGDSALYLCASSWGTGGNYEQYFGPGTRLTVT.

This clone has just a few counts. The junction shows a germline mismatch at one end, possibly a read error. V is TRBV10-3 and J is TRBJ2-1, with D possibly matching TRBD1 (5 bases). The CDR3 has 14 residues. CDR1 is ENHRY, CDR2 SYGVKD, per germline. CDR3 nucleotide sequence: TGTGCCATCAGTGAGTTTACGACAGACAAGGAGCAGTTCTTC. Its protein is CAISEFTTDKEQFF.

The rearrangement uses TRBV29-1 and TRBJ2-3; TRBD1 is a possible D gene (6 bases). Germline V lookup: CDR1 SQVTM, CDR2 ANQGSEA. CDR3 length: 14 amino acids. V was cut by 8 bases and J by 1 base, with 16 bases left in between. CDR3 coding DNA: TGCAGCCTGACCCGGGACACTCGCACAGATACGCAGTATTTT. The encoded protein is CSLTRDTRTDTQYF.